This T cell receptor beta chain was retrieved from a study of cytomegalovirus exposure and HLA in healthy donors. Notes on the study in general: Some V segments, including TRBV6-2 and TRBV6-3, were excluded as indistinguishable. The classifier reportedly diagnosed cytomegalovirus status with high sensitivity and specificity. There were about 160 TCR beta chains listed as cytomegalovirus-associated.

From germline, CDR1 is SNHLY and CDR2 FYNNEI. This CDR3 is 14 amino acids long. The V end was cut by 10 bases, the J end by 5 bases, with 20 bases between. The PCR contained 60 Vbeta and 13 Jbeta primers. TCRdb's copy holds only in-frame clones and misses some; the assay was immunoSEQ multiplex PCR. The table records 150,000 to 200,000 clones, about 72% of them present only once. Notes on this clone: Its antigen is undetermined.

Sequenced input: PBMCs. The J gene is TRBJ1-2, the V gene TRBV2; D may be TRBD1 (6 bases). The TCR sequence derives from a human donor in good health. Here the CDR3 DNA reads TGTGCCAACATAAAGAAACAGGGAGGGTATGGCTACACCTTC. This gives the protein CANIKKQGGYGYTF.